This T cell receptor beta chain is from a study of T cells in Graves' hyperthyroidism and ophthalmopathy. Disease duration under 2 months; hyperthyroidism patients were aged 18 to 65. TCR beta CDR3 sequences were amplified from RNA transcripts. First-round RT-PCR targeting the TCR CDR3 was performed with the HTBI primer set. A single record per CDR3 protein comes from TCRdb applying MiXCR to the multiplex PCR reads. Of about 350,000 distinct CDR3 sequences in the sample, around 13% were seen once. At least ten counts were recorded for this clonotype. No antigen is known for it. Study observations and caveats: Most thyroid clonotypes that were expanded above 0.001 also turned up in blood.

The germline V gene has CDR1 LGHNA and CDR2 YNFKEQ. V was trimmed by 0 bases and J by 1 base, leaving 7 bases between them. The CDR3 is made up of 15 amino acids. The sequence derives from a woman aged 25-40 years with Graves' hyperthyroidism. The sample taken for sequencing was blood. The J gene is TRBJ1-5, the V gene TRBV4-2; D might be TRBD1 (5 bases). CDR3 bases: TGTGCCAGCAGCCAAGACAGGGTGAGCAATCAGCCCCAGCATTTT. The encoded protein is CASSQDRVSNQPQHF.